This TCR beta chain was sequenced for a study of PD-1 blockade in classical Hodgkin lymphoma. Overall study context: Every 2 weeks, patients got 3 mg/kg intravenous nivolumab. Findings and caveats of the study: Diminished baseline TCR diversity has been reported in newly diagnosed patients relative to healthy donors.

This table comes from immunoSEQ multiplex PCR, and its TCRdb copy is limited to in-frame clones, with some not included. The repertoire consists of fewer than 110,000 clones, with approximately 90% occurring once and the leading ten covering about 6.1%. Relapse was seen in all patients after autologous stem cell transplantation, and brentuximab vedotin exposure was variable. Trimming left V 2 bases short and J 9 bases short, with 15 bases between. The CDR3 length is 14 residues. Germline V CDR1 and CDR2: SGDLS, YYNGEE. This clone showed up just a few times. Its antigen is unknown. The source was peripheral blood mononuclear cells (PBMCs), collected before the second cycle of nivolumab. The rearrangement uses TRBV9 and TRBJ2-1; possibly TRBD2 for D (6 bases). This TCR was sampled from a human donor with classical Hodgkin lymphoma. CDR3 DNA: TGTGCCAGCAGCGTTCCAGGCGGAGGGAGTGAGCAGTTCTTC. It codes for CASSVPGGGSEQFF.